This T cell receptor (beta chain) emerged from a study of regulatory T cells in long-lasting Graves disease. The study's findings and limits: TRBV28, TRBJ1-2 and TRBJ2-5 were favored in persistent disease. TCR diversity was lower in persistent than newly diagnosed Graves' disease. The persistent group shared 2,700 or so public clonotypes, more than the approximately 1,000 shared by new patients.

Sequencing libraries for TCR beta were prepared with iRepertoire HTBI primers and Arm-PCR of CDR3 regions. TCRdb re-derived calls from the multiplex PCR reads in MiXCR, one entry per CDR3 protein. Among under 500,000 distinct CDR3 sequences listed, less than 25% were seen once. Turning to this clonotype: The antigen is unknown.

The time point here: persistent/refractory GD, antithyroid drugs over 5 years with positive TRAb. PBMC RNA served as the TCR library source. One endocrinology department in Xi'an, China, was where patients came from. The CDR3 length is 17 residues. The germline gives CDR1 MNHEY, CDR2 SMNVEV (reference sequence). V shed 4 bases and J shed 0 bases, with 15 bases lying between them. The specimen was peripheral blood mononuclear cells (PBMCs), collected when the disease was refractory, from a patient treated with antithyroid drugs. The sequence was obtained from a female donor with Graves disease. V gene TRBV27 combines with J gene TRBJ2-2, with D tentatively TRBD1 (5 bases). The CDR3 protein is CASSSQTAHANTGELFF. The CDR3 DNA reads as TGTGCCAGCAGTTCGCAGACAGCCCACGCGAACACCGGGGAGCTGTTTTTT.